The 23 T cell receptor beta chains below come from one sample, sequenced in a study of T cells in Graves' hyperthyroidism and ophthalmopathy. RNA transcripts served as the template for amplifying TCR beta CDR3 regions. The HTBI primer set served for first-round RT-PCR of the TCR CDR3. Via MiXCR, TCRdb re-called the multiplex PCR reads, giving one row per CDR3 protein. The sample holds about 250,000 distinct CDR3 sequences, roughly 22% seen once. Sequenced: blood. These receptors were taken from a man aged 25 to 40 with Graves' ophthalmopathy.

The J gene is TRBJ2-5, the V gene TRBV5-1; TRBD2 matches 8 bases. Trimming removed 7 bases from V and 4 bases from J; junction bases left unmatched: 15. The germline V gene encodes CDR1 SGHRS and CDR2 YFSETQ. This CDR3 region has 16 residues. DNA for the CDR3: TGCGCCAGCTCTCCTCGGGGGTCAGCGGGAGTAGAGACCCAGTACTTC. This sequence encodes CASSPRGSAGVETQYF.

This clonotype was recorded many times. This rearrangement joins TRBV13 to TRBJ2-5, with 11 bases identical to TRBD1. This CDR3 is 17 amino acids long. J gave up 2 bases and V 2 bases, and 7 bases lay outside the gene matches. Germline V gene lookup returns CDR1 PRHDT and CDR2 FYEKMQ (reference sequence). Here the CDR3 DNA reads TGTGCCAGCAGCTTAACTACAGGACAGGGGGCTCAAGAGACCCAGTACTTC. Amino acids: CASSLTTGQGAQETQYF.

This clonotype was observed many times. The rearrangement links TRBV3-1 to TRBJ2-7; D perhaps matches TRBD1 (6 bases). The CDR3 has 11 amino acids. Per the germline V gene, CDR1 is LGHDT and CDR2 is YNNKEL (reference sequence). V shed 8 bases and J shed 9 bases, with 14 bases lying between them. The CDR3 DNA reads as TGTGCCAGCCGCGATGTAGGGGGGCAGTACTTC. Residues: CASRDVGGQYF.

This rearrangement joins TRBV12-3 or TRBV12-4 to TRBJ2-1; 10 nucleotides agree with TRBD2. CDR3 length: 17 residues. J was trimmed by 9 bases and V by 5 bases; bases with no gene match: 16. As DNA, the CDR3 is TGTGCCAGCAGTCCCCAGAGAAAAGCTAGCGGGAGTCCTGAGCAGTTCTTC. This gives the protein CASSPQRKASGSPEQFF.

This clonotype has at least ten counts. The chain links TRBV11-2 to TRBJ2-1, with 9 bases aligning to TRBD2. This CDR3 comprises 16 residues. Germline-derived CDR1 and CDR2 are SGHAT and FQNNGV. V was pared by 4 bases and J by 12 bases, with 16 bases of the junction left unmatched. CDR3 in amino acids: CASSSGYGAGGPVQFF. DNA for the CDR3: TGTGCCAGCAGCTCTGGGTATGGGGCGGGAGGGCCGGTGCAGTTCTTC.

This clonotype has at least ten counts. V is TRBV2 and J is TRBJ1-5; weak D call: TRBD1 (5 bases). Germline V gene lookup returns CDR1 SNHLY and CDR2 FYNNEI. The CDR3 covers 12 residues. V was clipped by 4 bases and J by 6 bases, with 7 bases between them. The chain's CDR3 is CASSGGAQPQHF. For the CDR3, the DNA is TGTGCCAGCAGTGGAGGGGCTCAGCCCCAGCATTTT.

This clonotype was seen repeatedly, ten times or more. The V and J genes are TRBV7-8 and TRBJ2-5, with 9 positions matching TRBD2. CDR3 length: 15 amino acids. Per germline, CDR1 SGHVS and CDR2 FQNEAQ. The V gene end was trimmed by 1 base and the J gene end by 4 bases; junction bases not matched to a gene: 4. The CDR3 spells CASSLVGGLAETQYF. The CDR3 nucleotides are TGTGCCAGCAGCTTAGTGGGGGGACTAGCAGAGACCCAGTACTTC.

This clonotype came up many times. The V call is TRBV28, the J call TRBJ1-2, with D unclear. The CDR3 length is 12 residues. Germline CDR1 reads MDHEN; CDR2 reads SYDVKM. Trimming removed 5 bases from V and 10 bases from J, with 14 bases in between. CDR3 loop: CASSLKYRNYTF. CDR3 DNA: TGTGCCAGCAGTCTTAAATACAGAAACTACACCTTC.

Many counts were recorded for this clonotype. This rearrangement joins TRBV11-2 to TRBJ2-5; unclear D gene. Deletions cut 1 base from V and 5 bases from J, with 8 bases between. CDR1 is SGHAT, CDR2 FQNNGV, per germline. CDR3 length: 13 residues. The CDR3 nucleotides read TGTGCCAGCAGCTTAGCGGCTGGGGAGACCCAGTACTTC. Amino acid sequence: CASSLAAGETQYF.

V gene TRBV6-4 combines with J gene TRBJ2-1; 7 bases map to TRBD2. Germline-derived CDR1 and CDR2 are MRHNA and SNTAGT. J gave up 1 base and V 0 bases, and 0 bases lay outside the gene matches. This CDR3 is 15 amino acids long. The CDR3 sequence is CASSDSSGSYNEQFF. Here the CDR3 DNA reads TGTGCCAGCAGTGACTCTAGCGGGTCCTACAATGAGCAGTTCTTC.

The chain recombines TRBV19 with TRBJ2-3, with a weak D call TRBD1 (5 bases). The CDR3 loop spans 17 amino acids. Per germline, CDR1 LNHDA and CDR2 SQIVND (reference sequence). V was cut by 1 base and J by 2 bases, with 16 bases left in between. Here the CDR3 reads CASSIASGPSDTDTQYF. CDR3 in DNA: TGTGCCAGTAGTATAGCGTCAGGGCCGTCTGACACAGATACGCAGTATTTT.

V is TRBV6-4 and J is TRBJ2-1, with D perhaps TRBD2 (5 bases). The CDR3 contains 16 residues. Germline V gene sequence: CDR1 MRHNA, CDR2 SNTAGT. Trimming took 0 bases from V and 2 from J, leaving 11 bases between them. The CDR3 region has the DNA TGTGCCAGCAGTGACTCGTGGAGGAAACCCTACAATGAGCAGTTCTTC. Its translation: CASSDSWRKPYNEQFF.

The chain carries TRBV28 and TRBJ2-7, with 10 bases identical to TRBD1. Germline V gives CDR1 MDHEN, CDR2 SYDVKM. J lost 6 bases, V lost 3 bases, and 14 bases had no gene match. The CDR3 is made up of 17 amino acids. As DNA, the CDR3 is TGTGCCAGCAGTTTGGGGACAGGGGCCGTATTGATCAGCGAGCAGTACTTC. Translation: CASSLGTGAVLISEQYF. Drawing the rest from reference TRBV28 and TRBJ2-7, the complete variable domain is DVKVTQSSRYLVKRTGEKVFLECVQDMDHENMFWYRQDPGLGLRLIYFSYDVKMKEKGDIPEGYSVSREKKERFSLILESASTNQTSMYLCASSLGTGAVLISEQYFGPGTRLTVT.

This clonotype was detected only a few times. This chain connects TRBV6-6 to TRBJ1-1, with TRBD1 as a possible D gene (5 bases). The CDR3 consists of 17 residues. Germline lookup yields CDR1 MNHNY and CDR2 SVGAGI (reference sequence). Trimming pared 0 bases from V and 3 bases from J, leaving 17 bases between. CDR3 bases: TGTGCCAGCAGTTACTCGATAGTAGGCACAGGCGACACTGAAGCTTTCTTT. Translating it yields CASSYSIVGTGDTEAFF.

Many counts were recorded for this clonotype. The rearrangement links TRBV12-3 or TRBV12-4 to TRBJ2-7; no clear D. There are 13 residues in the CDR3. Trimming pared 6 bases from V and 7 bases from J, leaving 16 bases between. The CDR3 reads CASSRDSLGEQYF. The CDR3, as DNA: TGTGCCAGCAGCCGAGACTCCTTAGGAGAGCAGTACTTC.

The chain links TRBV20-1 to TRBJ1-2; weak D call: TRBD1 (5 bases). CDR3 length: 12 residues. Germline V gene sequence: CDR1 DFQATT, CDR2 SNEGSKA (reference sequence). Trimming pared 2 bases from V and 4 bases from J, leaving 8 bases between. Here the CDR3 reads CSARLQGYGYTF. For the CDR3, the DNA is TGCAGTGCTAGACTGCAGGGCTATGGCTACACCTTC.

At least ten counts were recorded for this clonotype. The chain carries TRBV11-2 and TRBJ2-1; TRBD2 matches at 13 bases. This CDR3 is built from 18 residues. Germline values: CDR1 SGHAT, CDR2 FQNNGV. Trimming cost V 5 bases and J 4 bases; bases outside gene matches: 11. Here the CDR3 DNA reads TGTGCCAGCAGCCCCCGACTAGCGGGAGGCCTTAGGTACAATGAGCAGTTCTTC. Amino acids: CASSPRLAGGLRYNEQFF.

Of note for this clonotype: Relative to the germline gene, one junction end is altered; a read error may explain this. V and J are TRBV15 and TRBJ1-5; D may be TRBD1 (6 bases). The CDR3 loop spans 19 amino acids. Germline assignment: CDR1 LNHNV and CDR2 YYDKDF (reference sequence). The DNA for the CDR3 is TGTGCCGCCAGCAGAGGAATAACGGGGGAAAGGGGGGCAAGGAGGCCCCAGCATTTT. Amino acid sequence: CAASRGITGERGARRPQHF.

In its sample, this clonotype was seen many times. The chain employs TRBV29-1 and TRBJ2-3, with 8 bases that match TRBD2. The CDR3 runs to 15 residues. J gave up 6 bases and V 0 bases, and 8 bases lay outside the gene matches. Germline loops: CDR1 SQVTM, CDR2 ANQGSEA. The CDR3 protein is CSVEDQGTRADTQYF. In DNA form, the CDR3 reads TGCAGCGTTGAAGATCAGGGGACTAGAGCTGATACGCAGTATTTT.

The chain employs TRBV19 and TRBJ2-5; weak D call: TRBD2 (6 bases). CDR3 size: 19 residues. Looked up from germline, CDR1 is LNHDA and CDR2 is SQIVND (reference sequence). V was pared by 0 bases and J by 2 bases, with 22 bases between. The CDR3 loop is CASSIDLYFGVGLQETQYF. The CDR3 DNA follows: TGTGCCAGTAGTATAGATCTATATTTTGGGGTGGGACTTCAAGAGACCCAGTACTTC.

The chain uses TRBV29-1 and TRBJ2-7; TRBD1 matches 9 bases. Germline CDR1 SQVTM, CDR2 ANQGSEA. The V segment lost 4 bases and the J segment 5 bases; nucleotides outside the gene matches: 6. This CDR3 comprises 13 residues. Here the CDR3 reads CSVVPTGGNEQYF. The CDR3 coding sequence is TGCAGCGTTGTCCCGACAGGGGGAAACGAGCAGTACTTC.

Many counts were recorded for this clonotype. The CDR3 region is CASSLAGLGTEAFF. CDR3 nucleotides: TGCGCCAGCAGCTTGGCCGGACTTGGGACTGAAGCTTTCTTT. J is TRBJ1-1 and V is TRBV5-1; D not resolved. The CDR3 runs 14 residues. Germline lookup yields CDR1 SGHRS and CDR2 YFSETQ. Trimming cost V 0 bases and J 5 bases, with 11 bases left between them.

CDR3 in DNA: TGTGCCAGCAGCCCGATACCCCTAGCGGGAGCGACGGAGACCCAGTACTTC. It codes for CASSPIPLAGATETQYF. The chain joins TRBV12-3 or TRBV12-4 to TRBJ2-5; 10 nucleotides line up with TRBD2. V lost 6 bases to trimming and J lost 5 bases; unmatched junction nucleotides: 15. The CDR3 extends over 17 amino acids.